The clone carrying this TCR beta chain is medium-sized by share. The antigen remains unidentified. cDNA was made from approximately 0.55 ug RNA using alpha and beta constant primers. Each of the alpha and beta chains got its own library through chain-specific third strand synthesis with indices. Using its own MiXCR run on the 5' RACE reads, TCRdb lists one record per CDR3 protein. The profile shows roughly 20,000 distinct CDR3 sequences, 8.5% to 9.5% of them singletons. The CDR3 contains 11 residues. V was shortened by 5 bases and J by 4 bases, with 8 bases between the two germline ends. Germline V gene sequence: CDR1 SQVTM, CDR2 ANQGSEA. These data come from a study of HIV-infected patients and healthy controls. Study-level points and caveats: No HLA typing of donors was done in this study.

Whole blood was used without fractionation, so all unsorted peripheral T cells were included. The TCR originated in an adult in good health. Sequenced: blood. V and J are TRBV29-1 and TRBJ1-1; D gene uncertain. The CDR3 region is CSVPTGTEAFF. In DNA, the CDR3 is TGCAGCGTTCCGACGGGCACTGAAGCTTTCTTT.